The source of this T cell receptor beta chain is a study of breast tumors, draining lymph nodes, adjacent tissues. Study outcomes and limitations: The data were judged consistent with most tumor T cells coming from lymph node and expanding in tumor. The lymph node origin of tumor T cells was framed as consistent with a hypothesis, not demonstrated. Compared with lymph nodes, tumors were less diverse; compared with nontumor tissue, more.

The germline V gene has CDR1 MNHEY and CDR2 SVGEGT. Trimming pared 5 bases from V and 5 bases from J, leaving 9 bases between. The CDR3 has 12 amino acids. TCRdb used MiXCR to reprocess the multiplex PCR reads, holding one entry per CDR3 protein. This sample has about 230,000 distinct CDR3 sequences, with about a third found just once. Samples came from axillary lymph nodes draining the breast cancer. This clonotype has a count of ten or more. The antigen is undetermined. J is TRBJ2-5 and V is TRBV6-2 or TRBV6-3; D perhaps matches TRBD2 (5 bases). The TCR comes from a female donor with breast cancer. Some clones in this sample may be carry-over from other donors' samples. The source material was axillary lymph node tissue. The CDR3 spells CASSMTGETQYF. The CDR3 region has the DNA TGTGCCAGCAGTATGACGGGGGAGACCCAGTACTTC.